Here is one TCR beta chain with its context. These data come from a study of blood T cell repertoires in COVID-19. Study as a whole: The United States, Italy and Spain supplied acute and convalescent COVID-19 samples. Sources were T cells, B-cell-depleted T cells, or PBMCs; the material itself was cDNA or gDNA.

Germline-derived CDR1 and CDR2 are GTSNPN and SVGIG (reference sequence). CDR3 size: 12 residues. Original processing notes: Reference gene primers were amplified, and this amplification served to estimate nucleated cell counts. The protocol was immunoSEQ multiplex PCR, while the TCRdb copy is restricted to in-frame clones and leaves out a portion. V and J calls and clone size come straight from that table; D and trimming were deduced from the DNA. Among some 100,000 clones, approximately 90% were seen once, and the ten largest hold 5.1%. The chain recombines TRBV30 with TRBJ1-4, with D uncertain. The source of this sequence is a man aged 45 to 65 with acute or convalescent COVID-19. Sample: peripheral blood. In nucleotides, the CDR3 is TGTGCGTGTCCGGCGGAGGCTGAAAAACTGTTTTTT. As protein: CACPAEAEKLFF.